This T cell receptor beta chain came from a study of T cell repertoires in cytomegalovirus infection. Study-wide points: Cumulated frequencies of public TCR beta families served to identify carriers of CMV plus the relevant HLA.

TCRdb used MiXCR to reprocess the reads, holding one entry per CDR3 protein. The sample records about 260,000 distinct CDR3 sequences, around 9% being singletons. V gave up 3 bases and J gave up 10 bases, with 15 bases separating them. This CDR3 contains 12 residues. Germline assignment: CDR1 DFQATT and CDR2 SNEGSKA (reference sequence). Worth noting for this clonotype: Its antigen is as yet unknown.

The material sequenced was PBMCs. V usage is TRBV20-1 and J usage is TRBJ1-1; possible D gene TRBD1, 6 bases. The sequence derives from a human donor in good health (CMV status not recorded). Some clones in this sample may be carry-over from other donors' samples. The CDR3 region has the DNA TGCAGTGCTAGGCCCCGAGGGGGAGGAGCTTTCTTT. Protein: CSARPRGGGAFF.